This record concerns one T cell receptor beta chain sequence. This sample is part of a study of T-cell memory formation after mild COVID-19. TCRdb reprocessed the 5' RACE reads via MiXCR and lists one record per CDR3 protein. In the table there are 180,000 or so distinct CDR3 sequences, 11% of which are singletons. The sample taken for sequencing was PBMCs or a T cell subset sorted from them (not recorded which). This TCR was sampled from a man aged 18 to 30 who had mild COVID-19 (a few samples of this study predate the infection). Cell type and time point are not known.

The CDR3 region has the DNA TGCGCCAGCAGCCAGGCGGGGGACACAGATACGCAGTATTTT. Translated, it gives CASSQAGDTDTQYF. The chain links TRBV4-3 to TRBJ2-3, with 7 bases fitting TRBD2. This CDR3 has 14 amino acids. The trim removed 3 bases at V and 2 bases at J, leaving 2 bases unmatched. The germline V gene has CDR1 LGHNA and CDR2 YSLEER.